A selection of T cell receptor beta chains follows, all from one sample in a study of cytomegalovirus exposure and HLA in healthy donors. TCRdb keeps only in-frame clones here, not all; method: immunoSEQ multiplex PCR. This sample has 120,000 or so clones, with 17% found just once. The sample consisted of PBMCs. The receptors were sampled from a female donor in good health and CMV-seropositive. Each CDR3 is given with its conserved first and last residue. A D gene is named only where the DNA matches it firmly. Rows may omit the clone size; those that give it use once, few, many or a size class.

few	TRBV7-9	TRBD1	TRBJ1-1	TGTGCCAGCAGCTCAGCCAGACAGGGGATGGCTGAAGCTTTCTTT	CASSSARQGMAEAFF
-	TRBV5-4	TRBD1	TRBJ2-1	TGTGCCAGCAGCTTGGCCGCGACGGGACAGGGGAGAAATGAGCAGTTCTTC	CASSLAATGQGRNEQFF
few	TRBV19	TRBD1	TRBJ2-3	TGTGCCAGTACCCCGGGACAGGGATTTTCAGATACGCAGTATTTT	CASTPGQGFSDTQYF
few	TRBV7-6	-	TRBJ2-1	TGTGCCAGCAGCCAATACGGTGGTGGAGACGAGCAGTTCTTC	CASSQYGGGDEQFF
-	TRBV9	-	TRBJ2-7	TGTGCCAGCAGCCCTCCGGGGAGCTCCTACGAGCAGTACTTC	CASSPPGSSYEQYF
few	TRBV14	TRBD2	TRBJ2-5	TGTGCCAGCAGCCGAAAAATAGCGGGAGGACTGCAGACCCAGTACTTC	CASSRKIAGGLQTQYF
-	TRBV18	-	TRBJ2-7	TGTGCCAGCTCACCACCGGTCAGTTCCTACGAGCAGTACTTC	CASSPPVSSYEQYF
few	TRBV28	-	TRBJ1-2	TGTGCCAGCAGTTCGTTACTCTATGGCTACACCTTC	CASSSLLYGYTF
-	TRBV6-1	-	TRBJ2-7	TGTGCCAGCAGTGACCCCAGGTTATACGAGCAGTACTTC	CASSDPRLYEQYF
few	TRBV28	TRBD1	TRBJ2-7	TGTGCCAGCATACCGGGACAGGGATCCTACGAGCAGTACTTC	CASIPGQGSYEQYF
-	TRBV6-6	TRBD1	TRBJ1-5	TGTGCCAGCAGTCCTCCCTACACGACAGGGCGAGACCTTCAGCATTTT	CASSPPYTTGRDLQHF
-	TRBV7-9	TRBD1	TRBJ2-1	TGTGCCAGCAGCTTGGGGGGACAGGGCAATGAGCAGTTCTTC	CASSLGGQGNEQFF
few	TRBV2	-	TRBJ2-7	TGTGCCAGCAGGAGGGGGAACAGGTCCGCGCAGTACTTC	CASRRGNRSAQYF
few	TRBV30	TRBD1	TRBJ2-2	TGTGCCTGGGGACAGGGGTCGTACACCGGGGAGCTGTTTTTT	CAWGQGSYTGELFF
few	TRBV7-2	TRBD1	TRBJ1-5	TGTGCCAGCAGCGCAACAGGGGGCAAATCAGCCCAGCATTTT	CASSATGGKSAQHF
few	TRBV7-2	-	TRBJ2-5	TGTGCCAGCAGCTTAGGCCCGGTGGCAGGGGAGACCCAGTACTTC	CASSLGPVAGETQYF
few	TRBV18	TRBD1	TRBJ2-7	TGTGCCAGCTCAAAGGACAGGCCAGCCTACGAGCAGTACTTC	CASSKDRPAYEQYF
few	TRBV27	-	TRBJ2-2	TGTGCCAGCACTAACCTAAAGGGGTTGGATCGTTCCGGGGAGCTGTTTTTT	CASTNLKGLDRSGELFF
few	TRBV9	TRBD2	TRBJ2-7	TGTGCCAGCAGCGTAACATCGGGCCGGGAGGGCGAGCAGTACTTC	CASSVTSGREGEQYF
few	TRBV30	TRBD1	TRBJ1-2	TGTGCCTGGATTTCAACAAGGACAGGGTTTAGGTACACCTTC	CAWISTRTGFRYTF
-	TRBV5-1	TRBD1	TRBJ1-1	TGCGCCAGTAGCTTGATGACAGGGTCAGGCACTGAAGCTTTCTTT	CASSLMTGSGTEAFF
few	TRBV9	-	TRBJ2-1	TGTGCCAGCAGCACCCAAGCTCTCGTTTACAATGAGCAGTTCTTC	CASSTQALVYNEQFF
few	TRBV7-2	-	TRBJ2-3	TGTGCCAGCAGCTTAGCCACAACAAACCCAGATACGCAGTATTTT	CASSLATTNPDTQYF
few	TRBV5-6	-	TRBJ1-5	TGTGCCAGCAGCTTTGGACTGGGCAATCAGCCCCAGCATTTT	CASSFGLGNQPQHF
few	TRBV5-1	-	TRBJ2-5	TGCGCCAGCAGCTTGGACCTACCTCCCCAGTACTTC	CASSLDLPPQYF
-	TRBV2	-	TRBJ2-7	TGTGCCAGCCGATGGACGGGGTTAGCCTACGAGCAGTACTTC	CASRWTGLAYEQYF
few	TRBV7-9	TRBD1	TRBJ1-2	TGTGCCAGCAGCCAGACAGGGGATGGATTCTATGGCTACACCTTC	CASSQTGDGFYGYTF
-	TRBV11-2	-	TRBJ2-1	TGTGCCAGCAGCTTTTCTAGCGCCAGCTCCTACAATGAGCAGTTCTTC	CASSFSSASSYNEQFF
-	TRBV30	TRBD1	TRBJ1-1	TGTGCCTGGAGTCTTGGGACAGGGTCGCACACTGAAGCTTTCTTT	CAWSLGTGSHTEAFF
-	TRBV7-2	TRBD1	TRBJ1-2	TGTGCCAGCAGCTCCATGACAGGGCAGTATGGCTACACCTTC	CASSSMTGQYGYTF
few	TRBV18	-	TRBJ2-3	TGTGCCAGCTCACCAGTGGTGAGAGATACGCAGTATTTT	CASSPVVRDTQYF
-	TRBV5-1	-	TRBJ2-7	TGCGCCAGCAGCTTGGTGGGACTCACTCCCTACGAGCAGTACTTC	CASSLVGLTPYEQYF
few	TRBV19	TRBD1	TRBJ2-1	TGTGCCAGTAGGGGTCAGGGGGCAAATCTATACAATGAGCAGTTCTTC	CASRGQGANLYNEQFF
-	TRBV4-3	TRBD2	TRBJ2-3	TGCGCCAGCAGCCAAGCGGCTAGCGGATACACAGATACGCAGTATTTT	CASSQAASGYTDTQYF
few	TRBV4-1	TRBD2	TRBJ2-1	TGCGCCAGCAGCCAAGATTCGCCCACTAGCGACAATGAGCAGTTCTTC	CASSQDSPTSDNEQFF
-	TRBV28	TRBD1	TRBJ1-2	TGTGCCAGCAGTTTGGTTTCGCCGGACAGGGTTAATTATGGCTACACCTTC	CASSLVSPDRVNYGYTF
few	TRBV5-5	TRBD1	TRBJ1-5	TGTGCCAGCAGCTTGTGGCAGGGGGAATATCAGCCCCAGCATTTT	CASSLWQGEYQPQHF
-	TRBV7-6	-	TRBJ1-6	TGTGCCAGCAGCCTGAGACCCCAAGCGAATTCACCCCTCCACTTT	CASSLRPQANSPLHF
few	TRBV18	TRBD1	TRBJ1-5	TGTGCCAGCTCAGCTACCGACAGGGGTTCGTTTCAGCCCCAGCATTTT	CASSATDRGSFQPQHF
-	TRBV30	-	TRBJ2-3	TGTGCCTGGGACTACGGCACAGATACGCAGTATTTT	CAWDYGTDTQYF
many	TRBV28	TRBD1	TRBJ1-5	TGTGCCAGCAGTCCCTTAGGGACAGGGTTCGGACAGCCCCAGCATTTT	CASSPLGTGFGQPQHF
few	TRBV5-1	TRBD1	TRBJ1-4	TGCGCCAGCAGCGTCTCGGGACAGGGTGGGGAAAAACTGTTTTTT	CASSVSGQGGEKLFF
-	TRBV9	TRBD1	TRBJ1-3	TGTGCCAGCAGCTTTCCAACCGGGACAGGGGATAAGGACACCATATATTTT	CASSFPTGTGDKDTIYF
few	TRBV4-1	TRBD2	TRBJ2-2	TGCGCCAGCAGCCAACGTCTAGCGGTAACCGGGGAGCTGTTTTTT	CASSQRLAVTGELFF
-	TRBV2	-	TRBJ1-1	TGTGCCAGCAGCGAGGCGGGGGCTCAGGGCGCTTTCTTT	CASSEAGAQGAFF
few	TRBV27	-	TRBJ1-3	TGTGCCAGCAGTTTTTCCCCCGGGTACACCATATATTTT	CASSFSPGYTIYF
-	TRBV19	TRBD2	TRBJ2-1	TGTGCCAGTAGTGCGGGACTAGCGGGGGGGCCGGGTTACAATGAGCAGTTCTTC	CASSAGLAGGPGYNEQFF
few	TRBV7-2	-	TRBJ2-5	TGTGCCAGCAGCTTATATCAGGACCAAGAGACCCAGTACTTC	CASSLYQDQETQYF
few	TRBV14	-	TRBJ1-5	TGTGCCAGCAGCCAAGGGGGCCATCAGCCCCAGCATTTT	CASSQGGHQPQHF
few	TRBV25-1	TRBD1	TRBJ1-2	TGTGCCAGCAGTGACGGGACAGGGGGCGCCGACTATGGCTACACCTTC	CASSDGTGGADYGYTF
-	TRBV11-3	TRBD2	TRBJ2-2	TGTGCCAGCAGCTTGGGGGGGGCGAACACCGGGGAGCTGTTTTTT	CASSLGGANTGELFF
-	TRBV6-1	-	TRBJ2-1	TGTGCCAGCAGTGCCTGGACGGGTCCGAGGGCCCTCAATGAGCAGTTCTTC	CASSAWTGPRALNEQFF
-	TRBV4-3	TRBD2	TRBJ2-7	TGCGCCAGCAGCCAAGGCACTAGCGGGCCCTTCTCCTACGAGCAGTACTTC	CASSQGTSGPFSYEQYF
-	TRBV10-3	TRBD2	TRBJ2-1	TGTGCCATCAGTCCGGGACTAGGGTCTGTCAGTAAGCAGTTCTTC	CAISPGLGSVSKQFF